These 27 T cell receptor beta chains originate from one sample sequenced in a study of post-analysis software for immune sequencing data. Overall study findings and caveats: When patients were compared with controls, about 5 TRBV segments were more frequent, TRBV5-6, TRBV5-1 and TRBV20-1 among them.

Their antigen targets remain unknown. Unique molecular identifiers featured in each of the TCR beta cDNA libraries. TCRdb recomputed calls from the PCR reads with MiXCR, one row per CDR3 protein. The data contain about 500,000 distinct CDR3 sequences, under 55% of them singletons. Sequencing used blood. The receptors shown here come from a girl aged 5-17 years with multiple sclerosis.

This clonotype was observed a few times. This rearrangement joins TRBV24-1 to TRBJ2-1; 8 nucleotides match TRBD2. The germline V gene has CDR1 KGHDR and CDR2 SFDVKD. The V gene end was trimmed by 7 bases and the J gene end by 4 bases; junction bases not matched to a gene: 8. This CDR3 is 15 amino acids long. CDR3 region: CATSVAGKPYNEQFF. The DNA for the CDR3 is TGTGCCACCAGCGTAGCGGGAAAGCCTTACAATGAGCAGTTCTTC.

This clonotype was seen a few times. This chain joins TRBV5-1 and TRBJ2-7; 10 bases are a match to TRBD2. The CDR3 contains 16 residues. J lost 4 bases, V lost 4 bases, and 11 bases had no gene match. From germline, CDR1 is SGHRS and CDR2 YFSETQ. Here the CDR3 reads CASSPEASGSRYEQYF. The DNA for the CDR3 is TGCGCCAGCAGCCCGGAAGCTAGCGGGAGCAGGTACGAGCAGTACTTC.

The V call is TRBV5-1, the J call TRBJ1-1, with D unresolved. Per the germline V gene, CDR1 is SGHRS and CDR2 is YFSETQ. The CDR3 has 14 residues. Trimming shortened V by 4 bases and J by 5 bases, and 15 bases separated the two germline ends. The CDR3 DNA follows: TGCGCCAGCAGCCGGGAGTGGGGAGGAACTGAAGCTTTCTTT. Translating gives CASSREWGGTEAFF.

V is TRBV6-5 and J is TRBJ2-7; D remains unclear. Trimming removed 2 bases from V and 2 bases from J, with 7 bases in between. Germline CDR1 reads MNHEY; CDR2 reads SVGAGI. CDR3 length: 13 residues. In nucleotides, the CDR3 is TGTGCCAGCAGTTACGGTGCCGCCTACGAGCAGTACTTC. Translated, it gives CASSYGAAYEQYF.

The V gene is TRBV4-2, the J gene TRBJ1-5; D call uncertain. The CDR3 length is 14 residues. The germline V gene has CDR1 LGHNA and CDR2 YNFKEQ. V lost 2 bases to trimming and J lost 4 bases, with 9 bases between them. CDR3 sequence: CASSQTPGNQPQHF. The CDR3 DNA reads TGTGCCAGCAGCCAAACGCCGGGTAATCAGCCCCAGCATTTT.

This clonotype showed up just a few times. The gene calls are TRBV29-1 and TRBJ1-1, with D unclear. Deletions cut 5 bases from V and 3 bases from J, with 13 bases between. There are 13 residues in the CDR3. Germline CDR1 is SQVTM and CDR2 is ANQGSEA. In DNA form, the CDR3 reads TGCAGCGTTAAGGCGCTCGCTGACACTGAAGCTTTCTTT. As protein: CSVKALADTEAFF.

This clonotype ranks as large. The chain recombines TRBV6-2 or TRBV6-3 with TRBJ1-1; 10 positions agree with TRBD1. The CDR3 covers 13 residues. V lost 6 bases to trimming and J lost 7 bases; unmatched junction nucleotides: 5. Germline lookup yields CDR1 MNHEY and CDR2 SVGEGT. The CDR3 nucleotides read TGTGCCAGCAGCCTCGGGACAGGGGTTGAAGCTTTCTTT. Protein sequence: CASSLGTGVEAFF.

This clonotype was seen a few times. The V call is TRBV29-1, the J call TRBJ1-2; maybe TRBD1 (5 bases). The ends were cut back, 1 base at V and 7 bases at J, with 10 bases in the middle. The CDR3 is 12 amino acids. CDR1 SQVTM and CDR2 ANQGSEA come from the germline V gene. The CDR3 protein is CSVEGREIGYTF. The CDR3 nucleotides are TGCAGCGTTGAAGGCAGGGAAATTGGCTACACCTTC.

The chain joins TRBV20-1 to TRBJ1-2; D is ambiguous. V lost 3 bases and J 3 bases, leaving 11 bases between the germline ends. The CDR3 sequence is 13 residues long. Germline V lookup: CDR1 DFQATT, CDR2 SNEGSKA (reference sequence). CDR3 region: CSASVGVDYGYTF. In DNA, the CDR3 is TGCAGTGCTAGTGTGGGCGTCGACTATGGCTACACCTTC.

The CDR3: CSARTGSPYNEQFF. The CDR3 nucleotides read TGCAGTGCTAGGACCGGGAGCCCTTACAATGAGCAGTTCTTC. The gene calls are TRBV20-1 and TRBJ2-1, with D possibly TRBD2 on 6 matching bases. CDR3 size: 14 residues. The V gene lost 3 bases and the J gene lost 4 bases, with 13 bases spanning the gap. CDR1 and CDR2 from the germline V gene are DFQATT and SNEGSKA (reference sequence).

At least ten counts were recorded for this clonotype. This chain connects TRBV25-1 to TRBJ2-7; a possible D gene is TRBD1 (5 bases). The germline CDR1 and CDR2 sequences are MGHDK and SYGVNS. CDR3 length: 15 residues. Between the trimmed V and J ends, which lost 0 bases and 4 bases, there was a span of 13 bases. The CDR3 is CASSEYGAIGYEQYF. The CDR3 coding sequence is TGTGCCAGCAGTGAATATGGGGCTATAGGGTACGAGCAGTACTTC.

The V gene is TRBV5-1, the J gene TRBJ2-7; TRBD2 matches 8 bases. The V and J ends lost 7 bases and 7 bases, in that order; junction bases with no gene match: 13. The CDR3 is 14 amino acids. CDR1 is SGHRS, CDR2 YFSETQ, per germline. The CDR3 region is CASQVGTRNGEQYF. CDR3 sequence (DNA): TGCGCCAGCCAAGTCGGGACTAGAAACGGTGAGCAGTACTTC.

The chain combines TRBV7-2 with TRBJ2-5, with TRBD2 matching 8 bases. CDR1 and CDR2 (germline): SGHTA, FQGNSA. J was trimmed by 1 base and V by 1 base; bases with no gene match: 2. The CDR3 is made up of 15 amino acids. The CDR3 is CASSLGLAFQETQYF. CDR3 bases: TGTGCCAGCAGCTTAGGACTAGCGTTCCAAGAGACCCAGTACTTC.

This clonotype came up a few times. This chain joins TRBV7-9 and TRBJ1-2; 7 nucleotides match TRBD1. V lost 4 bases and J lost 5; bases outside the gene matches: 7. Per the germline V gene, CDR1 is SEHNR and CDR2 is FQNEAQ (reference sequence). CDR3 size: 14 residues. This chain's CDR3 is CASSSDDRAYGYTF. The DNA of the CDR3 is TGTGCCAGCAGCTCCGATGACAGGGCATATGGCTACACCTTC.

In this sample, this clonotype turned up many times. The chain carries TRBV5-8 and TRBJ2-1; D call uncertain. Germline CDR1 SGHTS, CDR2 YDEGEE. The CDR3 is 11 residues long. V was shortened by 2 bases and J by 7 bases, with 4 bases between the two germline ends. CDR3 sequence: CASSLQNEQFF. In DNA, the CDR3 is TGTGCCAGCAGCTTACAGAATGAGCAGTTCTTC.

This sequence joins TRBV12-3 or TRBV12-4 and TRBJ2-7; 7 bases match TRBD2. CDR3 length equals 16 residues. Trimming cost V 1 base and J 3 bases; bases outside gene matches: 9. CDR3 protein: CASSLEDGLADYEQYF. CDR3 bases: TGTGCCAGCAGTTTAGAGGACGGGCTAGCGGACTACGAGCAGTACTTC.

The chain carries TRBV7-3 and TRBJ2-3, with 9 positions matching TRBD2. The J segment lost 4 bases and the V segment lost 5 bases, leaving 7 bases of the junction unmatched. The CDR3 is 15 amino acids. Per the germline V gene, CDR1 is SGHTA and CDR2 is FQGTGA. CDR3 region: CASSIGLASADTQYF. The CDR3 DNA follows: TGTGCCAGCAGCATCGGACTAGCGAGCGCAGATACGCAGTATTTT.

The chain joins TRBV10-3 to TRBJ2-7; TRBD1 aligns across 9 bases. Germline values: CDR1 ENHRY, CDR2 SYGVKD. The CDR3 has 14 amino acids. V lost 6 bases, J lost 1 base, and 4 bases stayed unmatched. CDR3 in DNA: TGTGCCATCAGGGACAGGGGAGTTTCCTACGAGCAGTACTTC. This codes for CAIRDRGVSYEQYF.

This clonotype was seen a handful of times. The J gene is TRBJ2-5, the V gene TRBV24-1; no definite D call. CDR1 is KGHDR and CDR2 is SFDVKD in the germline V gene. CDR3 length: 12 residues. V was clipped by 6 bases and J by 4 bases, with 8 bases between them. The CDR3 region has the DNA TGTGCCACCAGTACGAAGAGAGAGACCCAGTACTTC. Protein sequence: CATSTKRETQYF.

The V gene is TRBV20-1, the J gene TRBJ2-1, with no clear D. This CDR3 has 13 residues. Germline V gene sequence: CDR1 DFQATT, CDR2 SNEGSKA (reference sequence). V lost 2 bases to trimming and J lost 2 bases, with 7 bases between them. CDR3: CSARNRAYNEQFF. The CDR3 DNA reads as TGCAGTGCTAGAAATAGGGCCTACAATGAGCAGTTCTTC.

This clonotype was observed a handful of times. The rearrangement joins TRBV5-1 to TRBJ1-1; D not resolved. CDR1 and CDR2 (germline): SGHRS, YFSETQ. Trimming removed 5 bases at V and 4 bases at J, with 12 bases between. The length of the CDR3 is 13 residues. The CDR3 DNA reads TGCGCCAGCAGTAAAACAGTCCCCACTGAAGCTTTCTTT. Protein product: CASSKTVPTEAFF.

To note about this clonotype: One base away lies a much larger clone, so this may be a sequencing read error. The chain joins TRBV20-1 to TRBJ2-5; TRBD2 matches 9 bases. CDR1 and CDR2 (germline): DFQATT, SNEGSKA (reference sequence). With V trimmed by 3 bases and J by 12 bases, 14 bases remained unmatched. This CDR3 has 14 residues. In DNA, the CDR3 is TGCAGTGCTAGTTTAGGCCCTAGCGGGATCGGCGAGTACTTC. This translates into CSASLGPSGIGEYF.

V usage is TRBV7-3 and J usage is TRBJ2-1; D may correspond to TRBD1 or TRBD2 (6 bases each). The CDR3 totals 16 residues. Per germline, CDR1 SGHTA and CDR2 FQGTGA. Trimming left V 5 bases short and J 1 base short, with 15 bases between. The CDR3 coding sequence is TGTGCCAGCAGCCCATCGCCGGGGGCATCCTACAATGAGCAGTTCTTC. Its protein product is CASSPSPGASYNEQFF.

In the case of this clonotype: One end of the junction does not line up with germline, which may come from a read error. V and J are TRBV4-1 and TRBJ2-4; D is possibly TRBD1 or TRBD2 (5 bases each). The CDR3 length is 17 residues. CDR1 MGHRA and CDR2 YSYEKL come from the germline V gene. CDR3 nucleotide sequence: TGCGCCAGCCGCCAGCGGACATCCGGGGTGGCCAAAAACATTCAGTACTTC. Protein sequence: CASRQRTSGVAKNIQYF.

J is TRBJ2-5 and V is TRBV29-1, with 9 bases identical to TRBD1. Matching the DNA end better, TRBJ2-7 makes the J call doubtful. Germline CDR1 reads SQVTM; CDR2 reads ANQGSEA. The CDR3 is 13 residues long. The CDR3: CSVDLGQGGEQYF. CDR3 coding DNA: TGCAGCGTTGACCTGGGACAGGGTGGCGAGCAGTACTTC.

A note on this clonotype: Mismatch with germline at one junction end may stem from a read error. The rearrangement joins TRBV24-1 to TRBJ2-5; no definite D call. Per germline, CDR1 KGHDR and CDR2 SFDVKD. CDR3 length equals 14 residues. In DNA form, the CDR3 reads TGTACCACCAGTGATGGACCCTTGGGGGAGACCCAGTACTTC. Its translation is CTTSDGPLGETQYF.

The chain links TRBV5-8 to TRBJ2-4; D could derive from TRBD1 or TRBD2 (5 bases each). Between the trimmed V and J ends, which lost 1 base and 3 bases, there was a span of 14 bases. The CDR3 is made up of 16 amino acids. Germline CDR1 and CDR2: SGHTS and YDEGEE. The CDR3 sequence is CASSLYGGKGKNIQYF. CDR3 bases: TGTGCCAGCAGCTTGTATGGGGGAAAGGGCAAAAACATTCAGTACTTC. Filled out from reference TRBV5-8 and TRBJ2-4, the complete variable domain reads EAGVTQSPTHLIKTRGQQATLRCSPISGHTSVYWYQQALGLGLQFLLWYDEGEERNRGNFPPRFSGRQFPNYSSELNVNALELEDSALYLCASSLYGGKGKNIQYFGAGTRLSVL.